One and the same sample provided the 32 T cell receptor beta chains below, sequenced in a study of technical replicates of blood from a few donors. TCRdb's copy holds only in-frame clones and misses some; the assay was immunoSEQ multiplex PCR. The sample shows about 81,000 clones, approximately 80% of them seen only once. Sequencing input: PBMCs. The receptors come from a human donor in good health. Some clones in this sample may be carry-over from other donors' samples.

There are a few counts of this clone. The gene calls are TRBV2 and TRBJ2-3, with D possibly TRBD1 on 5 matching bases. The CDR3 is made up of 17 amino acids. CDR1 and CDR2 (germline): SNHLY, FYNNEI. V lost 3 bases to trimming and J lost 0 bases, with 16 bases between them. Here the CDR3 DNA reads TGTGCCAGCAGTGATATCGGAGACAGCTCTAGCACAGATACGCAGTATTTT. This gives the protein CASSDIGDSSSTDTQYF. Together with reference TRBV2 and TRBJ2-3, the CDR3 gives the full variable domain: EPEVTQTPSHQVTQMGQEVILRCVPISNHLYFYWYRQILGQKVEFLVSFYNNEISEKSEIFDDQFSVERPDGSNFTLKIRSTKLEDSAMYFCASSDIGDSSSTDTQYFGPGTRLTVL.

The chain recombines TRBV6-1 with TRBJ1-4; 9 bases fit TRBD1. The CDR3 loop spans 14 amino acids. With V trimmed by 7 bases and J by 7 bases, 7 bases remained unmatched. Per germline, CDR1 MNHNS and CDR2 SASEGT. The CDR3 reads CASIEQGAGEKLFF. The CDR3 DNA reads as TGTGCCAGCATCGAACAGGGGGCAGGTGAAAAACTGTTTTTT.

V usage is TRBV30 and J usage is TRBJ1-5; D gene uncertain. This CDR3 has 14 residues. V shed 3 bases and J shed 3 bases, with 12 bases lying between them. In germline, CDR1 is GTSNPN, CDR2 SVGIG (reference sequence). CDR3 DNA: TGTGCCTGGAGCGGTAGTGCTTTCAATCAGCCCCAGCATTTT. Its translation is CAWSGSAFNQPQHF.

For the CDR3, the DNA is TGCGCCAGCAGTGAGTACAGCAGCACAGATACGCAGTATTTT. Translation gives CASSEYSSTDTQYF. The chain combines TRBV10-2 with TRBJ2-3; D unresolved. This CDR3 is 14 amino acids long. The germline CDR1 and CDR2 sequences are WSHSY and SAAADI. V dropped 1 base and J dropped 0 bases, with 5 bases sitting between them.

CDR3 nucleotides: TGTGCCCGATCGGAGGTGTACTCTGGAAACACCATATATTTT. The encoded protein is CARSEVYSGNTIYF. V is TRBV30 and J is TRBJ1-3; no firm D call. The germline V gene has CDR1 GTSNPN and CDR2 SVGIG (reference sequence). V was pared by 8 bases and J by 0 bases, with 14 bases between. The CDR3 spans 14 residues.

The chain employs TRBV30 and TRBJ1-5, with a weak D call TRBD1 (5 bases). Trimming removed 1 base from V and 1 base from J, with 8 bases in between. CDR1 and CDR2 from the germline V gene are GTSNPN and SVGIG (reference sequence). The CDR3 contains 14 residues. The CDR3 region has the DNA TGTGCCTGGAGTGAGGACACGAGCAATCAGCCCCAGCATTTT. This sequence encodes CAWSEDTSNQPQHF.

This chain connects TRBV20-1 to TRBJ1-1; D remains ambiguous. V lost 1 base and J 6 bases, leaving 6 bases between the germline ends. The CDR3 sequence is 11 residues long. The V gene's germline CDR1 is DFQATT and CDR2 SNEGSKA (reference sequence). CDR3 in DNA: TGCAGTGCTAGAGTGGGCGCTGAAGCTTTCTTT. Translated, it gives CSARVGAEAFF.

The chain has TRBV5-4 and TRBJ1-2; 10 bases are shared with TRBD1. V lost 0 bases and J lost 4; bases outside the gene matches: 3. The germline gives CDR1 SGHNT, CDR2 YYREEE (reference sequence). The CDR3 covers 15 residues. In nucleotides, the CDR3 is TGTGCCAGCAGCTTGGGACAGGGGGCCAGCTATGGCTACACCTTC. Encoded protein: CASSLGQGASYGYTF.

The chain recombines TRBV7-9 with TRBJ1-1; 7 nucleotides line up with TRBD1. Germline lookup yields CDR1 SEHNR and CDR2 FQNEAQ (reference sequence). V lost 5 bases to trimming and J lost 5 bases; unmatched junction nucleotides: 14. The CDR3 loop spans 16 amino acids. DNA of the CDR3: TGTGCCAGCAGCCCTAAGGGGGACAGCCCCCGGACTGAAGCTTTCTTT. It translates to CASSPKGDSPRTEAFF.

The chain carries TRBV7-2 and TRBJ2-1; 9 nucleotides line up with TRBD2. Germline V lookup: CDR1 SGHTA, CDR2 FQGNSA. The junction had 5 bases not matched to a gene; V was cut back by 8 bases and J by 3 bases. The length of the CDR3 is 14 residues. The DNA for the CDR3 is TGTGCCAGCGGACGGACTAGCGACTACAATGAGCAGTTCTTC. Its protein is CASGRTSDYNEQFF.

The chain joins TRBV5-5 to TRBJ2-7; a weak D match, TRBD2 (5 bases). The V gene's germline CDR1 is SGHKS and CDR2 YYEKEE (reference sequence). V shed 4 bases and J shed 5 bases, with 13 bases lying between them. This CDR3 contains 13 residues. The CDR3 is CASSQGSLNEQYF. CDR3 nucleotide sequence: TGTGCCAGCAGCCAAGGGAGTCTGAACGAGCAGTACTTC.

J is TRBJ1-6 and V is TRBV7-2, with TRBD1 identical over 9 bases. The CDR3 has 16 amino acids. V lost 5 bases and J lost 10; bases outside the gene matches: 12. Per germline, CDR1 SGHTA and CDR2 FQGNSA. This chain's CDR3 is CASSTYPGQGTSPLHF. CDR3 sequence (DNA): TGTGCCAGCAGCACCTACCCGGGACAGGGTACCTCACCCCTCCACTTT.

The chain joins TRBV29-1 to TRBJ2-2; TRBD2 is a possible D gene (6 bases). Germline values: CDR1 SQVTM, CDR2 ANQGSEA. The CDR3 is 14 residues long. The ends were cut back, 3 bases at V and 1 base at J, with 9 bases in the middle. CDR3 residues: CSVDGGMNTGELFF. For the CDR3, the DNA is TGCAGCGTTGATGGGGGGATGAACACCGGGGAGCTGTTTTTT.

This chain uses TRBV5-1 with TRBJ2-7, with D tentatively TRBD2 (5 bases). The CDR3 is made up of 14 amino acids. V dropped 1 base and J dropped 5 bases, with 13 bases sitting between them. Germline CDR1 and CDR2: SGHRS and YFSETQ. The CDR3 region is CASSLIEGNHEQYF. DNA for the CDR3: TGCGCCAGCAGCTTGATCGAGGGAAATCACGAGCAGTACTTC.

The chain combines TRBV27 with TRBJ1-5; unclear D gene. There are 14 residues in the CDR3. V was pared by 2 bases and J by 6 bases, with 11 bases between. Germline V gives CDR1 MNHEY, CDR2 SMNVEV (reference sequence). CDR3 sequence (DNA): TGTGCCAGCAGTTTAGGGAAGGGAGGTCAGCCCCAGCATTTT. Translation gives CASSLGKGGQPQHF.

The V call is TRBV9, the J call TRBJ1-4; D is possibly TRBD1 (6 bases). Trimming pared 3 bases from V and 4 bases from J, leaving 16 bases between. Germline CDR1 is SGDLS and CDR2 is YYNGEE. This CDR3 has 16 residues. CDR3 in amino acids: CASSGRQGTSNEKLFF. The CDR3 nucleotides are TGTGCCAGCAGCGGCAGGCAGGGGACGAGTAATGAAAAACTGTTTTTT.

The chain joins TRBV7-2 to TRBJ2-5, with TRBD2 matching over 10 bases. The CDR3 has 15 amino acids. V shed 1 base, J shed 5 bases, and the junction held 4 bases outside the gene matches. CDR1 is SGHTA and CDR2 is FQGNSA in the germline V gene. DNA for the CDR3: TGTGCCAGCAGCTTAGAAGCGGGGGGGCTTGAGACCCAGTACTTC. It yields the protein CASSLEAGGLETQYF.

The rearrangement uses TRBV29-1 and TRBJ2-5, with D perhaps matching TRBD2 (5 bases). The germline V gene has CDR1 SQVTM and CDR2 ANQGSEA. The CDR3 has 17 residues. Trimming stripped 2 bases from V and 5 bases from J, with 24 bases between. CDR3 region: CSVEIELRAFVGETQYF. CDR3 sequence (DNA): TGCAGCGTTGAAATAGAACTGAGGGCGTTCGTCGGGGAGACCCAGTACTTC.

The rearrangement joins TRBV5-1 to TRBJ2-3, with TRBD1 matching 8 bases. The CDR3 is 15 residues long. Germline trimming cut 4 bases from V and 6 bases from J; bases unmatched to any gene: 10. CDR1 SGHRS and CDR2 YFSETQ come from the germline V gene. The CDR3 sequence: CASSTGTGKTDTQYF. The CDR3 DNA sequence: TGCGCCAGCAGCACGGGGACAGGTAAAACGGATACGCAGTATTTT.

The chain couples TRBV30 to TRBJ2-7; weak D call: TRBD1 (6 bases). Trimming removed 4 bases at V and 9 bases at J, with 22 bases between. This CDR3 spans 14 amino acids. Germline V lookup: CDR1 GTSNPN, CDR2 SVGIG (reference sequence). For the CDR3, the DNA is TGTGCCTGGACCTCACAGGGTACCACCTTTGGGCAGTACTTC. Encoded protein: CAWTSQGTTFGQYF.

CDR3 bases: TGTGCCAGCAGCTGGACAAACACTGAAGCTTTCTTT. Translating it yields CASSWTNTEAFF. The chain recombines TRBV7-9 with TRBJ1-1; possible D gene TRBD1, 5 bases. Trimming took 4 bases from V and 2 from J, leaving 5 bases between them. This CDR3 is built from 12 residues. Looked up from germline, CDR1 is SEHNR and CDR2 is FQNEAQ (reference sequence).

V is TRBV15 and J is TRBJ1-5; no reliable D call. CDR1 is LNHNV and CDR2 is YYDKDF in the germline V gene (reference sequence). V shed 0 bases and J shed 6 bases, with 6 bases lying between them. The CDR3 runs 13 residues. The DNA for the CDR3 is TGTGCCACCAGCAGAGATCGGAGTCAGCCCCAGCATTTT. Its translation is CATSRDRSQPQHF.

The CDR3 loop reads CASSLAYGYNEQFF. The CDR3 DNA sequence: TGTGCCAGCAGCTTAGCTTACGGGTACAATGAGCAGTTCTTC. The V gene is TRBV7-9, the J gene TRBJ2-1, with unresolved D. Trimming took off 0 bases at V and 4 bases at J, with 7 bases between the two ends. This CDR3 comprises 14 residues. Germline V CDR1 and CDR2: SEHNR, FQNEAQ (reference sequence).

The chain is built from TRBV25-1 and TRBJ2-1; TRBD2 is a possible D gene (6 bases). V was pared by 1 base and J by 0 bases, with 10 bases between. Germline V gene lookup returns CDR1 MGHDK and CDR2 SYGVNS. The CDR3 covers 16 residues. The DNA for the CDR3 is TGTGCCAGCAGTGAATGGGGGAGGAACTCCTACAATGAGCAGTTCTTC. Protein sequence: CASSEWGRNSYNEQFF.

V and J are TRBV18 and TRBJ2-6, with 9 bases that match TRBD1. CDR3 length: 17 residues. Germline CDR1 KGHSH, CDR2 LQKENI. The trim removed 3 bases at V and 1 base at J, leaving 4 bases unmatched. DNA for the CDR3: TGTGCCAGCTCACCGGGACAGGGCCCTTCTGGGGCCAACGTCCTGACTTTC. Amino acid sequence: CASSPGQGPSGANVLTF.

V is TRBV7-2 and J is TRBJ2-7, with TRBD2 as a possible D gene (5 bases). CDR3 length: 15 residues. Trimming pared 5 bases from V and 3 bases from J, leaving 17 bases between. Germline V gene sequence: CDR1 SGHTA, CDR2 FQGNSA. Written as DNA, the CDR3 is TGTGCCAGCAGCACCTCCCCGGAGGTCAACTACGAGCAGTACTTC. Its translation is CASSTSPEVNYEQYF.

V usage is TRBV25-1 and J usage is TRBJ2-4; 7 bases are shared with TRBD1. The CDR3 has 16 amino acids. The V segment lost 1 base and the J segment 7 bases; nucleotides outside the gene matches: 10. Germline V gene lookup returns CDR1 MGHDK and CDR2 SYGVNS. The CDR3 here is CASSESLKGASNIQYF. In nucleotides, the CDR3 is TGTGCCAGCAGTGAATCGCTGAAGGGGGCGAGTAACATTCAGTACTTC.

The CDR3 sequence: CASSLGASGGLGETQYF. CDR3 sequence (DNA): TGTGCCAGCAGCTTGGGAGCTAGCGGGGGCCTCGGGGAGACCCAGTACTTC. The rearrangement uses TRBV5-8 and TRBJ2-5, with 10 bases aligning to TRBD2. J lost 5 bases, V lost 0 bases, and 10 bases had no gene match. Germline CDR1 SGHTS, CDR2 YDEGEE. There are 17 residues in the CDR3.

This clone turned up a few times. The chain recombines TRBV6-1 with TRBJ2-3, with 7 bases matching TRBD1. Trimming at V came to 4 bases and at J to 5 bases, leaving 6 bases not matched to a gene. The germline V gene encodes CDR1 MNHNS and CDR2 SASEGT. This CDR3 region has 14 residues. The CDR3 protein is CASSVDRAIDTQYF. CDR3 sequence (DNA): TGTGCCAGCAGTGTTGACAGGGCGATAGATACGCAGTATTTT.

The chain is built from TRBV15 and TRBJ1-1, with no clear D. Germline V gene data show CDR1 as LNHNV and CDR2 as YYDKDF (reference sequence). Trimming took 1 base from V and 6 from J, leaving 9 bases between them. CDR3 length: 13 amino acids. This CDR3 reads CATSRAATAEAFF. The DNA for the CDR3 is TGTGCCACCAGCAGAGCCGCAACAGCTGAAGCTTTCTTT.

The V and J genes are TRBV2 and TRBJ2-1; 16 positions agree with TRBD2. The CDR3 length is 15 residues. V was pared by 5 bases and J by 9 bases, with 4 bases of the junction left unmatched. The germline CDR1 and CDR2 sequences are SNHLY and FYNNEI. The DNA of the CDR3 is TGTGCCAGCAGTAAGGGACTAGCGGGGGGGGGTGAGCAGTTCTTC. Translation: CASSKGLAGGGEQFF.

This clone was recorded only once. The chain has TRBV2 and TRBJ1-2; 8 bases are shared with TRBD1. After removal of 5 bases from V and 8 bases from J, the junction contained 10 bases not matched to a gene. CDR1 and CDR2 from the germline V gene are SNHLY and FYNNEI. This CDR3 has 14 residues. The CDR3 DNA sequence: TGTGCCAGCAGTTCCGAAACAGGGGGTCGAGGCTACACCTTC. Amino acids: CASSSETGGRGYTF.